A single sample is the source of the 25 T cell receptor beta chains below, sequenced in a study of blood T cell repertoires in COVID-19. Profiling relied on immunoSEQ multiplex PCR, and the TCRdb table lists in-frame clones only, not all of them. Of 430,000 or so clones in the sample, about 88% were seen once. The specimen sequenced was PBMCs or T cells enriched from blood (not recorded which). These receptors all come from a woman aged 18-29 years who had been exposed to COVID-19.

This clone appeared a few times. The chain combines TRBV7-3 with TRBJ1-2; 9 positions agree with TRBD1. Germline V gene sequence: CDR1 SGHTA, CDR2 FQGTGA. V lost 4 bases and J lost 8; bases outside the gene matches: 11. The CDR3 has 15 amino acids. In nucleotides, the CDR3 is TGTGCCAGCAGCTCCGGACAGGGGAGCTATCAGGGCTACACCTTC. It encodes CASSSGQGSYQGYTF.

The chain recombines TRBV5-4 with TRBJ2-3, with 7 bases lining up with TRBD2. Germline CDR1 SGHNT, CDR2 YYREEE (reference sequence). The CDR3 sequence is 14 residues long. The V segment lost 9 bases and the J segment 4 bases; nucleotides outside the gene matches: 11. CDR3 loop: CATPSEAGPDTQYF. CDR3 coding DNA: TGTGCCACCCCCAGTGAAGCGGGACCAGATACGCAGTATTTT.

The V call is TRBV28, the J call TRBJ2-1, with 9 positions matching TRBD2. J gave up 6 bases and V 5 bases, and 8 bases lay outside the gene matches. The germline gives CDR1 MDHEN, CDR2 SYDVKM. This CDR3 is 15 amino acids long. The CDR3 nucleotides read TGTGCCAGCAGTCGTTTGGCGGGAGGGACCAATGAGCAGTTCTTC. This encodes CASSRLAGGTNEQFF.

The chain links TRBV19 to TRBJ2-7, with a weak D call TRBD1 (6 bases). Germline CDR1 reads LNHDA; CDR2 reads SQIVND (reference sequence). This CDR3 spans 13 amino acids. Trimming removed 6 bases from V and 5 bases from J, with 14 bases in between. CDR3 residues: CASSAGQNHEQYF. The CDR3 nucleotides read TGTGCCAGTAGCGCCGGACAGAACCACGAGCAGTACTTC.

The rearrangement joins TRBV29-1 to TRBJ1-1, with D perhaps TRBD1 (5 bases). Trimming stripped 6 bases from V and 8 bases from J, with 16 bases between. Germline CDR1 is SQVTM and CDR2 is ANQGSEA. The CDR3 has 12 residues. DNA for the CDR3: TGCAGCGTACATCAGGGTAGGTCGGAAGCTTTCTTT. This gives the protein CSVHQGRSEAFF. The full variable domain, in which reference TRBV29-1 and TRBJ1-1 provide the parts outside the CDR3, is SAVISQKPSRDICQRGTSLTIQCQVDSQVTMMFWYRQQPGQSLTLIATANQGSEATYESGFVIDKFPISRPNLTFSTLTVSNMSPEDSSIYLCSVHQGRSEAFFGQGTRLTVV.

The rearrangement uses TRBV30 and TRBJ2-2; perhaps TRBD2 as D (5 bases). The CDR3 is 16 amino acids. Germline CDR1 is GTSNPN and CDR2 is SVGIG (reference sequence). V gave up 0 bases and J gave up 0 bases, with 11 bases separating them. CDR3 in amino acids: CAWSVWLLANTGELFF. DNA for the CDR3: TGTGCCTGGAGTGTATGGTTACTAGCGAACACCGGGGAGCTGTTTTTT.

This clone has only a few counts. The rearrangement links TRBV10-2 to TRBJ1-1, with a tentative D call TRBD1 (5 bases). Trimming took off 1 base at V and 0 bases at J, with 12 bases between the two ends. The CDR3 is 16 residues long. CDR1 and CDR2 from the germline V gene are WSHSY and SAAADI. This CDR3 reads CASSEYHRTVNTEAFF. CDR3 sequence (DNA): TGCGCCAGCAGTGAGTATCACAGGACCGTGAACACTGAAGCTTTCTTT.

The sample holds one count of this clone. The chain has TRBV5-1 and TRBJ2-1; weak D call: TRBD2 (6 bases). The ends were cut back, 7 bases at V and 7 bases at J, with 18 bases in the middle. CDR3 length equals 14 residues. In germline, CDR1 is SGHRS, CDR2 YFSETQ. CDR3 amino acids: CASLQTGAVNEQFF. The CDR3 DNA reads TGCGCCAGCCTCCAAACGGGAGCGGTAAATGAGCAGTTCTTC.

The gene calls are TRBV11-2 and TRBJ2-5, with 10 bases aligning to TRBD1. V was pared by 3 bases and J by 5 bases, with 9 bases of the junction left unmatched. Germline loops: CDR1 SGHAT, CDR2 FQNNGV. The CDR3 has 16 residues. The DNA for the CDR3 is TGTGCCAGCAGCTTTACCGGGACAGGGGCGTTCGAGACCCAGTACTTC. This translates into CASSFTGTGAFETQYF.

V is TRBV29-1 and J is TRBJ1-3; D not resolved. Deletions cut 7 bases from V and 0 bases from J, with 13 bases between. The CDR3 has 14 residues. Germline assignment: CDR1 SQVTM and CDR2 ANQGSEA. The CDR3 here is CSARRSGSGNTIYF. Here the CDR3 DNA reads TGCAGCGCCAGAAGGTCGGGCTCTGGAAACACCATATATTTT. Supplemented by reference TRBV29-1 and TRBJ1-3, the full variable domain reads SAVISQKPSRDICQRGTSLTIQCQVDSQVTMMFWYRQQPGQSLTLIATANQGSEATYESGFVIDKFPISRPNLTFSTLTVSNMSPEDSSIYLCSARRSGSGNTIYFGEGSWLTVV.

J is TRBJ2-5 and V is TRBV28, with 10 bases identical to TRBD1. The CDR3 consists of 15 residues. The germline gives CDR1 MDHEN, CDR2 SYDVKM. The trim removed 3 bases at V and 3 bases at J, leaving 4 bases unmatched. CDR3 DNA sequence: TGTGCCAGCAGTTTCCTGGGGACAGGGGAAGAGACCCAGTACTTC. Encoded protein: CASSFLGTGEETQYF.

The rearrangement links TRBV18 to TRBJ1-5; TRBD1 matches at 7 bases. Unmatched junction bases numbered 14, after V lost 5 bases and J lost 7 bases. Germline loops: CDR1 KGHSH, CDR2 LQKENI. This CDR3 region has 16 residues. CDR3 bases: TGTGCCAGCTCAACACGTACAGGGACAGCGGAACAGCCCCAGCATTTT. The encoded protein is CASSTRTGTAEQPQHF.

Here the CDR3 DNA reads TGTGCCACCAGAGTTCGGACAGGGTCCCTAGGAGGAAACACCATATATTTT. It specifies CATRVRTGSLGGNTIYF. V usage is TRBV24-1 and J usage is TRBJ1-3; 8 bases agree with TRBD1. CDR1 and CDR2 (germline): KGHDR, SFDVKD. The CDR3 consists of 17 residues. The V gene end was trimmed by 7 bases and the J gene end by 4 bases; junction bases not matched to a gene: 14.

The V gene is TRBV7-8, the J gene TRBJ1-1, with TRBD1 matching 8 bases. Germline V lookup: CDR1 SGHVS, CDR2 FQNEAQ. V was clipped by 6 bases and J by 2 bases; unmatched bases: 5. The CDR3 spans 14 residues. The CDR3 reads CASRVDRGNTEAFF. The CDR3 bases are TGTGCCAGCAGAGTAGACAGGGGAAACACTGAAGCTTTCTTT.

CDR3 sequence: CASSRGRGGYEQYF. The CDR3 DNA follows: TGTGCCAGCAGTCGCGGGAGGGGAGGGTACGAGCAGTACTTC. This chain joins TRBV2 and TRBJ2-7; the match to TRBD2 covers 9 bases. After removal of 5 bases from V and 4 bases from J, the junction contained 6 bases not matched to a gene. The CDR3 loop spans 14 amino acids. Germline CDR1 is SNHLY and CDR2 is FYNNEI.

The chain carries TRBV28 and TRBJ1-3, with a possible D match to TRBD1 (5 bases). CDR1 is MDHEN, CDR2 SYDVKM, per germline. V lost 6 bases to trimming and J lost 0 bases, with 12 bases between them. The CDR3 spans 15 residues. The CDR3, as DNA: TGTGCCAGCAGGAGCCAGGGCAACTCTGGAAACACCATATATTTT. Translating gives CASRSQGNSGNTIYF.

Only one count was recorded for this clone. V gene TRBV7-9 combines with J gene TRBJ2-2; 14 bases line up with TRBD2. The V and J ends lost 2 bases and 4 bases, in that order; junction bases with no gene match: 6. Germline V lookup: CDR1 SEHNR, CDR2 FQNEAQ (reference sequence). CDR3 length: 18 amino acids. The CDR3 sequence is CASSLSGLAGDGTGELFF. In nucleotides, the CDR3 is TGTGCCAGCAGCTTATCGGGACTAGCGGGAGACGGCACCGGGGAGCTGTTTTTT.

This chain links TRBV5-1 with TRBJ1-2, with no clear D. The CDR3 loop spans 14 amino acids. V shed 2 bases and J shed 2 bases, with 10 bases lying between them. Germline CDR1 SGHRS, CDR2 YFSETQ. The CDR3: CASSLSGSNYGYTF. DNA for the CDR3: TGCGCCAGCAGCTTAAGCGGCTCGAACTATGGCTACACCTTC.

V is TRBV2 and J is TRBJ2-7; 9 positions match TRBD1. This CDR3 is built from 15 residues. J gave up 3 bases and V 6 bases, and 9 bases lay outside the gene matches. Germline V gives CDR1 SNHLY, CDR2 FYNNEI. In nucleotides, the CDR3 is TGTGCCAGCAGGACTCCGGGACAGGGACACTACGAGCAGTACTTC. Translated: CASRTPGQGHYEQYF.

The V call is TRBV6-5, the J call TRBJ2-3; 11 nucleotides agree with TRBD2. The ends lost 6 bases at V and 4 bases at J; junction bases unmatched: 6. The CDR3 consists of 15 residues. Germline V gene data show CDR1 as MNHEY and CDR2 as SVGAGI. The CDR3 here is CASRDLAGGPDTQYF. In DNA, the CDR3 is TGTGCCAGCAGGGATCTAGCGGGGGGACCAGATACGCAGTATTTT.

The chain joins TRBV7-9 to TRBJ2-7; maybe TRBD1 (5 bases). Looked up from germline, CDR1 is SEHNR and CDR2 is FQNEAQ (reference sequence). V lost 1 base to trimming and J lost 3 bases, with 22 bases between them. CDR3 length equals 18 residues. The CDR3, as DNA: TGTGCCAGCAGCTTAGGCGGCAGGGTACAAATCGAGGACTACGAGCAGTACTTC. It translates to CASSLGGRVQIEDYEQYF.

As to this clone: This CDR3 is also generated by other DNA sequences in the sample. The V call is TRBV7-9, the J call TRBJ2-5; no clear D gene. Germline values: CDR1 SEHNR, CDR2 FQNEAQ (reference sequence). V was pared by 5 bases and J by 2 bases, with 3 bases between. This CDR3 has 11 amino acids. CDR3 coding DNA: TGTGCCAGCAGCCGGCAAGAGACCCAGTACTTC. It encodes CASSRQETQYF.

This clone was counted at least ten times. The J gene is TRBJ1-1, the V gene TRBV18; possibly TRBD1 for D (5 bases). The V gene's germline CDR1 is KGHSH and CDR2 LQKENI. The CDR3 length is 13 residues. V lost 3 bases and J lost 6, with 11 bases in between. The CDR3 loop is CASSPQPGAEAFF. The CDR3 DNA reads as TGTGCCAGCTCACCTCAACCGGGGGCTGAAGCTTTCTTT. Variable domain in full (rest from reference TRBV18 and TRBJ1-1): NAGVMQNPRHLVRRRGQEARLRCSPMKGHSHVYWYRQLPEEGLKFMVYLQKENIIDESGMPKERFSAEFPKEGPSILRIQQVVRGDSAAYFCASSPQPGAEAFFGQGTRLTVV.

The V gene is TRBV6-5, the J gene TRBJ1-2; perhaps TRBD1 as D (6 bases). V was trimmed by 5 bases and J by 4 bases, leaving 11 bases between them. Germline values: CDR1 MNHEY, CDR2 SVGAGI. This CDR3 has 13 residues. The CDR3 sequence is CASSLGGSYGYTF. CDR3 nucleotides: TGTGCCAGCAGTCTAGGGGGATCCTATGGCTACACCTTC.

This clone occurred once. The chain has TRBV6-5 and TRBJ2-3; D is perhaps TRBD2 (7 bases). CDR1 MNHEY and CDR2 SVGAGI come from the germline V gene. V dropped 3 bases and J dropped 0 bases, with 13 bases sitting between them. CDR3 length equals 16 residues. Here the CDR3 reads CASSYRGGGSTDTQYF. The CDR3 DNA sequence: TGTGCCAGCAGTTATCGAGGGGGGGGGAGCACAGATACGCAGTATTTT.